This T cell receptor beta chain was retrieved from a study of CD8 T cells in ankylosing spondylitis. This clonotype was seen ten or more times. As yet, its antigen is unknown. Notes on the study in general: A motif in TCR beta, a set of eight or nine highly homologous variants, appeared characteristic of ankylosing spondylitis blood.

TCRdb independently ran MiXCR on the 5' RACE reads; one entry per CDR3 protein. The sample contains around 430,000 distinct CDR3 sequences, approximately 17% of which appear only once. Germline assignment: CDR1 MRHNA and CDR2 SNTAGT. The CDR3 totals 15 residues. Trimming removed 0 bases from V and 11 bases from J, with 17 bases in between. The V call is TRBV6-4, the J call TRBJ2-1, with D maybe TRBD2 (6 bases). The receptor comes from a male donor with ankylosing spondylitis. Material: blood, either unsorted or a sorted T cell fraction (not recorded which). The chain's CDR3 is CASSDSGLGGTQQFF. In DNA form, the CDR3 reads TGTGCCAGCAGTGACTCCGGCTTGGGGGGAACTCAGCAGTTCTTC.